This is a list of T cell receptor beta chains from one sample in a study of PD-1 blockade in classical Hodgkin lymphoma. The assay was immunoSEQ multiplex PCR, and TCRdb's table has in-frame clones only and misses some. In the table there are around 27,000 clones, about four fifths of which are singletons. Here the sequenced sample was peripheral blood mononuclear cells (PBMCs), taken before the second cycle of nivolumab. Receptors were obtained from a human donor with classical Hodgkin lymphoma. The CDR3 runs from the conserved cysteine through the conserved F or W. A D gene is named only where the DNA matches it firmly. Clone size appears in some rows only: once, few, many, or a class for an expanded clone.

size: hyperexpanded
V: TRBV14
D: NA
J: TRBJ2-7
CDR3: CASSQDRSEQYF
DNA: TGTGCCAGCAGCCAAGATAGGAGCGAGCAGTACTTC

size: NA
V: TRBV12-5
D: NA
J: TRBJ1-2
CDR3: CASGLSGFWGYTF
DNA: TGTGCTAGTGGTTTGAGTGGGTTTTGGGGCTACACCTTC

size: NA
V: TRBV7-8
D: NA
J: TRBJ2-2
CDR3: CASSLLLANTGELFF
DNA: TGTGCCAGCAGCTTATTGCTTGCGAACACCGGGGAGCTGTTTTTT

size: NA
V: TRBV11-2
D: NA
J: TRBJ2-7
CDR3: CASSLDGTPWDEQYF
DNA: TGTGCCAGCAGCTTAGATGGGACACCTTGGGACGAGCAGTACTTC

size: NA
V: TRBV28
D: NA
J: TRBJ1-5
CDR3: CASSLPGGSNQPQHF
DNA: TGTGCCAGCAGTTTGCCCGGGGGGAGCAATCAGCCCCAGCATTTT

size: NA
V: TRBV2
D: TRBD2
J: TRBJ2-1
CDR3: CASRDTSGGTYNEQFF
DNA: TGTGCCAGCAGGGATACTAGCGGCGGAACTTACAATGAGCAGTTCTTC

size: once
V: TRBV19
D: NA
J: TRBJ1-2
CDR3: CASSIGTVYGYTF
DNA: TGTGCCAGTAGTATAGGGACAGTTTATGGCTACACCTTC

size: few
V: TRBV27
D: TRBD2
J: TRBJ2-1
CDR3: CASSSSGGYNEQFF
DNA: TGTGCCAGCAGTTCTAGCGGGGGGTACAATGAGCAGTTCTTC

size: NA
V: TRBV15
D: NA
J: TRBJ2-7
CDR3: CATSRKHRDYEQYF
DNA: TGTGCCACCAGTCGTAAACACAGGGACTACGAGCAGTACTTC

size: NA
V: TRBV7-9
D: NA
J: TRBJ1-4
CDR3: CASRSTEYNEKLFF
DNA: TGTGCCAGCAGGTCGACGGAGTATAATGAAAAACTGTTTTTT

size: NA
V: TRBV7-8
D: TRBD1
J: TRBJ1-1
CDR3: CASSTSGTAKAFF
DNA: TGTGCCAGCAGCACCTCCGGGACAGCTAAAGCTTTCTTT

size: NA
V: TRBV4-2
D: NA
J: TRBJ1-3
CDR3: CASSQDQRGGGNTIYF
DNA: TGTGCCAGCAGCCAAGATCAGAGGGGAGGAGGAAACACCATATATTTT

size: NA
V: TRBV6-4
D: TRBD2
J: TRBJ2-3
CDR3: CASSGGLAGDTQYF
DNA: TGTGCCAGCAGCGGTGGACTAGCGGGAGATACGCAGTATTTT

size: NA
V: TRBV5-4
D: TRBD1
J: TRBJ2-1
CDR3: CASSRQGSPNEQFF
DNA: TGTGCCAGCAGTCGACAGGGCTCCCCCAATGAGCAGTTCTTC

size: few
V: TRBV6-1
D: NA
J: TRBJ2-4
CDR3: CASSEVGGVAIQYF
DNA: TGTGCCAGCAGTGAAGTAGGGGGGGTTGCCATTCAGTACTTC

size: NA
V: TRBV2
D: NA
J: TRBJ1-2
CDR3: CALHGGGQNYGYTF
DNA: TGTGCCCTTCATGGTGGGGGGCAGAACTATGGCTACACCTTC

size: NA
V: TRBV4-1
D: NA
J: TRBJ2-5
CDR3: CASSPPGRPETQYF
DNA: TGCGCCAGCAGCCCCCCGGGGCGCCCGGAGACCCAGTACTTC

size: NA
V: TRBV27
D: NA
J: TRBJ2-7
CDR3: CASSLRDTYEQYF
DNA: TGTGCCAGCAGTTTGCGAGATACCTACGAGCAGTACTTC